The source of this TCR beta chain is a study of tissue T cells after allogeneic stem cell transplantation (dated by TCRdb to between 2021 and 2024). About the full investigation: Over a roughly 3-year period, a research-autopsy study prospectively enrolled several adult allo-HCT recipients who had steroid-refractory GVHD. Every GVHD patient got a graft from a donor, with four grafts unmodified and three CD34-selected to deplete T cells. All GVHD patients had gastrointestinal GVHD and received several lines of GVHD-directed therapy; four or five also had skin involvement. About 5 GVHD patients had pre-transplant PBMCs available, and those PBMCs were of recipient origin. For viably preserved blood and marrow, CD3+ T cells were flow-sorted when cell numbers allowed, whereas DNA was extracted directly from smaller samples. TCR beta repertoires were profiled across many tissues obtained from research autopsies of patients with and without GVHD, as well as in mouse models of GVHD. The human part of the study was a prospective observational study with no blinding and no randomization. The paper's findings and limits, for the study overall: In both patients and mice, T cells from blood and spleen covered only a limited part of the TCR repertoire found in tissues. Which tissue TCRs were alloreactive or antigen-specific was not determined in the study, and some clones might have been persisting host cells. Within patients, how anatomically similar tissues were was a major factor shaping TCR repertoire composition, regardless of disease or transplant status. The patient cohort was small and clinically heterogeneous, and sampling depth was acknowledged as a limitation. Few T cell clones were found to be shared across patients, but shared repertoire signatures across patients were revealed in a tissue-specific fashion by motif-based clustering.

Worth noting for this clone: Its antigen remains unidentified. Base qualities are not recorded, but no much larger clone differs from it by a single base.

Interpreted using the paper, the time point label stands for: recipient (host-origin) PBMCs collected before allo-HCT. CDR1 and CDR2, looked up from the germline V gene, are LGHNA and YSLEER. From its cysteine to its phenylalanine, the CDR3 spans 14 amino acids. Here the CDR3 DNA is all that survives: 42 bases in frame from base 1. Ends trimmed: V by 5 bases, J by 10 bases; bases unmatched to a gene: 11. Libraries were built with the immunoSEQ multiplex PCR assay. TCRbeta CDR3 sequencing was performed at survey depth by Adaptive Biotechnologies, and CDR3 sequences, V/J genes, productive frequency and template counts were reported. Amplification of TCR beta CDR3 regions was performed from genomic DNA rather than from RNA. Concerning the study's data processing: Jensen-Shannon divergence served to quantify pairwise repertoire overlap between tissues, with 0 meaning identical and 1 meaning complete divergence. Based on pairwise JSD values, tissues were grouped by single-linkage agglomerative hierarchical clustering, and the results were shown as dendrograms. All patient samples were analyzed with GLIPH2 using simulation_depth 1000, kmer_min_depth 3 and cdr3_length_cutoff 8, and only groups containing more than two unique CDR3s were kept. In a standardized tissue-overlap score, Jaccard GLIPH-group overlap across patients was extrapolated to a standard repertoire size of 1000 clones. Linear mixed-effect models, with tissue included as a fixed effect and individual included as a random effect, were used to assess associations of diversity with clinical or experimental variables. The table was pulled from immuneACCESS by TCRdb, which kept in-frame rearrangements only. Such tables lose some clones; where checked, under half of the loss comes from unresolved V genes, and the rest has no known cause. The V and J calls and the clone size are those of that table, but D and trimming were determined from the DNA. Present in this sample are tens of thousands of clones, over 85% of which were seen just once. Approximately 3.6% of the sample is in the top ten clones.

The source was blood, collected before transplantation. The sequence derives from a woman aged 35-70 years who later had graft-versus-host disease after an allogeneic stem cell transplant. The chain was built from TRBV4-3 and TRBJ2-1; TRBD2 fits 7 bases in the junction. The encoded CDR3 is CASSYAQRDGEQFF. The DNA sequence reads TGCGCCAGCAGCTACGCCCAGCGGGACGGAGAGCAGTTCTTC.